A single sample is the source of the 3 T cell receptor beta chains below, sequenced in a study of shared T cell receptors in the human thymus. The protocol was immunoSEQ multiplex PCR, while the TCRdb copy is restricted to in-frame clones and leaves out a portion. The sample gives approximately 660,000 clones, around 87% of which show up once; approximately 0.01% is in the top ten. This sample was shared with a second study, whose subject was human thymus T cells.

The sample taken for sequencing was thymocytes. These receptors came from a boy less than two years old with a congenital heart defect.

The chain employs TRBV5-1 and TRBJ2-1; D is undetermined. CDR3 length: 12 residues. The germline V gene has CDR1 SGHRS and CDR2 YFSETQ. Between the trimmed V and J ends, which lost 3 bases and 7 bases, there was a span of 8 bases. The chain's CDR3 is CASSCPRNEQFF. CDR3 nucleotides: TGCGCCAGCAGCTGCCCCCGGAATGAGCAGTTCTTC.

The genes are TRBV11-3 and TRBJ2-7; possible D gene TRBD2, 6 bases. V lost 5 bases and J 0 bases, leaving 20 bases between the germline ends. Looked up from germline, CDR1 is SGHNT and CDR2 is YENEEA. The CDR3 covers 17 residues. CDR3 sequence (DNA): TGTGCCAGCAGCCCCGGCGGGGCGTCCCGAAGCTCCTACGAGCAGTACTTC. It codes for CASSPGGASRSSYEQYF.

The chain has TRBV15 and TRBJ2-6; 9 positions agree with TRBD1. Germline V gene data show CDR1 as LNHNV and CDR2 as YYDKDF (reference sequence). With V trimmed by 3 bases and J by 2 bases, 2 bases remained unmatched. The CDR3 covers 16 residues. The CDR3 loop reads CATSRWTGAGANVLTF. Written as DNA, the CDR3 is TGTGCCACCAGCAGGTGGACAGGGGCTGGGGCCAACGTCCTGACTTTC.